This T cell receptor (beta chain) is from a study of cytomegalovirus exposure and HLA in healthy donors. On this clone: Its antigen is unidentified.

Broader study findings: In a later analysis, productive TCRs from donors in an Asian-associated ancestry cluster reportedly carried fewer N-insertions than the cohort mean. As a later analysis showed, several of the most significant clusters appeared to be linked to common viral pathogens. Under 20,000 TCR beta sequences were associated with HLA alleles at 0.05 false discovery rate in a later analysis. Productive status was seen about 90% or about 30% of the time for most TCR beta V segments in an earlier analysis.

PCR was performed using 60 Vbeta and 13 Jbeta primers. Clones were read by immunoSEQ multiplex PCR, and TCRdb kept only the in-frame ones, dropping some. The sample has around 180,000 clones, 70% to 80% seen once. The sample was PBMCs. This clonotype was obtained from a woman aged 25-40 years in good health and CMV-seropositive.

In nucleotides, the CDR3 is TGTGCCAGCAGTTTAAGGACGGGACAGGGGAGAAAGATAGGTCAGCCCCAGCATTTT. It translates to CASSLRTGQGRKIGQPQHF. This chain links TRBV28 with TRBJ1-5, with TRBD1 matching over 10 bases. J was trimmed by 6 bases and V by 2 bases; bases with no gene match: 16. The CDR3 has 19 residues. CDR1 is MDHEN, CDR2 SYDVKM, per germline.